These T cell receptor beta chains were read from a single sample in a study of beta chain features in type 1 diabetes. Sequencing used immunoSEQ multiplex PCR; TCRdb keeps in-frame clones, though not all of them. This sample has some 150,000 clones; around an eighth occur once, and the top ten carry less than 1.5%. The sequencing sample was made of central memory CD4+ T cells from blood. The receptors shown here come from a man in his late teens or twenties with type 1 diabetes. The conserved cysteine and the conserved F or W are not part of the CDR3 here. The order of the fields is V gene, J gene, D gene, CDR3 protein. A D gene is named only where the DNA matches it firmly.

>TRBV27|TRBJ2-2|NA
ASSSGQLANTGELF
>TRBV7-2|TRBJ2-7|NA
ASSPSTVTAYEQY
>TRBV5-6|TRBJ2-7|TRBD2
ASSPVTSGGSYEQY
>TRBV4-1|TRBJ2-5|TRBD2
ASSRLLAGVETQY
>TRBV7-9|TRBJ2-7|TRBD1
ASDTGAPYEQY
>TRBV7-2|TRBJ1-3|NA
ASSLYTGNTIY
>TRBV7-3|TRBJ2-1|TRBD1
ASSPTGTGLGDEQF
>TRBV2|TRBJ2-7|NA
ASSVGRATYEQY
>TRBV7-2|TRBJ1-6|TRBD1
AREQGGSPLH
>TRBV4-1|TRBJ1-5|NA
ASSQDLLGRGSNQPQH
>TRBV30|TRBJ2-3|TRBD1
AWSVGDRDYTDTQY
>TRBV6-1|TRBJ1-6|TRBD1
ASSEAGLGQGNNSPLH
>TRBV27|TRBJ2-6|NA
ASSSPPRSGANVLT
>TRBV11-2|TRBJ2-3|NA
ASSSGGDTDTQY
>TRBV15|TRBJ2-7|NA
ATSPTGYEQY
>TRBV5-1|TRBJ1-1|NA
ASSRESGYTEAF
>TRBV29-1|TRBJ1-1|NA
SVATELNTEAF
>TRBV14|TRBJ2-1|NA
ASSAVVHAQF
>TRBV19|TRBJ2-1|TRBD2
ASNVVPSGGLEEQF
>TRBV4-1|TRBJ1-1|TRBD1
ASSQDPGGQWAEAF
>TRBV7-3|TRBJ2-7|NA
ASSLGPGSYEQY
>TRBV18|TRBJ2-3|TRBD2
ASSPRASGSRTDTQY
>TRBV5-1|TRBJ1-2|NA
ASSPTTVNYGYT
>TRBV10-3|TRBJ1-4|TRBD1
AIRSGTGDEKLF
>TRBV14|TRBJ2-3|NA
ASSLRDTQY
>TRBV30|TRBJ1-6|NA
AWSVVSSPLH
>TRBV4-2|TRBJ2-7|NA
ASSQGLTTVGEQY